This T cell receptor beta chain was obtained from a study of blood T cell repertoires in COVID-19. The wider study: Samples representing acute and convalescent COVID-19 were sourced from the United States, Italy and Spain.

Only in-frame clones appear in the TCRdb table, and some are missing; sequencing was by immunoSEQ multiplex PCR. The repertoire holds 300,000 to 400,000 clones, with over 75% as singletons. Sequencing input: PBMCs or T cells enriched from blood (not recorded which). The receptor's source is a woman aged 25-40 years with acute COVID-19.

The CDR3 is CASSEVGARGYTF. As DNA, the CDR3 is TGTGCCAGCAGTGAAGTGGGGGCCCGTGGCTACACCTTC. The J gene is TRBJ1-2, the V gene TRBV2; weak D call: TRBD1 (6 bases). There are 13 residues in the CDR3. Trimming shortened V by 1 base and J by 7 bases, and 10 bases separated the two germline ends. Germline V lookup: CDR1 SNHLY, CDR2 FYNNEI.